Many counts were recorded for the clone carrying this T cell receptor beta chain. This sample is part of a study of T cells after yellow fever vaccination. Using its own MiXCR run on the 5' RACE reads, TCRdb lists one record per CDR3 protein. The sample has 110,000 or so distinct CDR3 sequences, about 7.8% seen once. V was clipped by 5 bases and J by 3 bases; unmatched bases: 13. Germline V gene data show CDR1 as SGHAT and CDR2 as FQNNGV. The CDR3 has 18 amino acids. The chain combines TRBV11-2 with TRBJ2-2, with TRBD2 matching 9 bases. The TCR sequence derives from a man between 18 and 29 years old who received the YFV17D yellow fever vaccine. The sequences come from CD4+ T cells sorted from PBMCs, collected approximately 47 days after the first yellow fever vaccination. Here the CDR3 reads CASSRIQAGGPDTGELFF. CDR3 sequence (DNA): TGTGCCAGCAGCCGCATTCAGGCGGGGGGGCCGGACACCGGGGAGCTGTTTTTT.